This TCR beta chain comes out of a study of OX40 agonist ivuxolimab in advanced cancers. Generated by immunoSEQ multiplex PCR, the TCRdb table keeps only in-frame clones and is missing some. The sample has 84,000 or so clones; about 80% are singletons. This clone was observed a few times. What it binds is not known. Study-wide results and limits: Antigens targeted by the expanded peripheral T cells were not determined.

The CDR3 runs to 16 residues. Germline V gene sequence: CDR1 SGDLS, CDR2 YYNGEE. Trimming took 3 bases from V and 2 from J, leaving 15 bases between them. This rearrangement joins TRBV9 to TRBJ1-3, with D possibly TRBD1 on 6 matching bases. The specimen comprised CD4+ or CD8+ T cells sorted from blood, sampled in a trial of the OX40 agonist ivuxolimab. This clonotype was obtained from an adult with an advanced solid tumor such as melanoma, head and neck, liver or kidney cancer. CDR3 amino acids: CASSEGGGKAGNTIYF. The CDR3 DNA follows: TGTGCCAGCAGCGAGGGAGGGGGTAAGGCTGGAAACACCATATATTTT.